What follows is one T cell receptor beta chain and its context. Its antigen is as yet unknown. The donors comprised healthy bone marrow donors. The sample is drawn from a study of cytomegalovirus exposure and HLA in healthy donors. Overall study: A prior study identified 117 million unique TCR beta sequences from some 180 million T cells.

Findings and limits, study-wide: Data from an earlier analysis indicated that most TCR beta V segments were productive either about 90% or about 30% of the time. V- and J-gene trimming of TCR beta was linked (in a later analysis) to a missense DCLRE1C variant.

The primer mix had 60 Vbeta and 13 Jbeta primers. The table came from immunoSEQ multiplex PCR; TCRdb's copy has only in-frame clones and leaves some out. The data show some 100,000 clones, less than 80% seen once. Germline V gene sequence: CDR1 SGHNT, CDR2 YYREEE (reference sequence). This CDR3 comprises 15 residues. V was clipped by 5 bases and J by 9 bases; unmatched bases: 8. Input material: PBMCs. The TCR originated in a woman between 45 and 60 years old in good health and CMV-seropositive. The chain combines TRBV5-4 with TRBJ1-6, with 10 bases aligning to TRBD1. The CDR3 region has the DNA TGTGCCAGCAGATCGACAGGGGGCGCGGGTTCACCCCTCCACTTT. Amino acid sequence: CASRSTGGAGSPLHF.